This is a list of T cell receptor beta chains from one sample in a study of human T cells and chemical hapten exposure. MiXCR was run by TCRdb on the RACE reads, yielding one entry per CDR3 protein. The sample shows 75,000 to 95,000 distinct CDR3 sequences, over 9.5% of them seen only once. This specimen was whole blood, taken in connection with sensitization to the hapten diphenylcyclopropenone (DPC). The receptors originated from an older woman with alopecia areata. Some clones in this sample may be carry-over from other donors' samples. Both conserved end residues are part of each CDR3. A D gene is named only where the DNA matches it firmly. Some rows mark clone size as missing; the rest say once, few, many or name a class of expanded clone.

V: TRBV7-8; size: few; J: TRBJ2-3; D: TRBD2; CDR3: CASSISLAGLAGGDTQYF; DNA: TGTGCCAGCAGCATATCCCTAGCGGGACTAGCGGGGGGAGATACGCAGTATTTT
V: TRBV6-2/TRBV6-3; size: few; J: TRBJ2-3; D: NA; CDR3: CASSPTEDTQYF; DNA: TGTGCCAGCAGCCCAACAGAAGATACGCAGTATTTT
V: TRBV18; size: NA; J: TRBJ1-3; D: TRBD1; CDR3: CASSPGTDQGPIYF; DNA: TGTGCCAGCTCACCCGGGACAGATCAAGGCCCCATATATTTT
V: TRBV7-9; size: few; J: TRBJ2-5; D: NA; CDR3: CASSRLDRKETQYF; DNA: TGTGCCAGCAGCCGCCTCGACAGAAAAGAGACCCAGTACTTC
V: TRBV29-1; size: many; J: TRBJ1-3; D: NA; CDR3: CSVELWRNPNPSGNTIYF; DNA: TGCAGCGTTGAATTGTGGCGGAACCCTAACCCCTCAGGAAACACCATATATTTT
V: TRBV7-9; size: many; J: TRBJ2-4; D: NA; CDR3: CASSTTGPKNIQYF; DNA: TGTGCCAGCAGCACAACCGGACCCAAAAACATTCAGTACTTC
V: TRBV15; size: NA; J: TRBJ1-4; D: TRBD1; CDR3: CATSRGGTGGASTLTNEKLFF; DNA: TGTGCCACCAGCAGAGGGGGGACAGGGGGCGCGTCTACCTTAACAAATGAAAAACTGTTTTTT
V: TRBV20-1; size: NA; J: TRBJ2-5; D: TRBD1; CDR3: CSARDQGVQETQYF; DNA: TGCAGTGCTAGAGATCAGGGGGTGCAAGAGACCCAGTACTTC
V: TRBV9; size: NA; J: TRBJ2-1; D: TRBD2; CDR3: CASSPPGTSVYNEQFF; DNA: TGTGCCAGCAGCCCCCCCGGGACTAGCGTATACAATGAGCAGTTCTTC
V: TRBV4-2; size: few; J: TRBJ2-7; D: NA; CDR3: CASSAGREDSYEQYF; DNA: TGTGCCAGCAGCGCCGGCAGGGAGGACTCCTACGAGCAGTACTTC
V: TRBV6-5; size: many; J: TRBJ1-2; D: TRBD1; CDR3: CASSSNTGGYTF; DNA: TGTGCCAGCAGTTCCAACACAGGGGGTTACACCTTC
V: TRBV19; size: few; J: TRBJ2-1; D: TRBD2; CDR3: CASSPRLAGGPYNEQFF; DNA: TGTGCCAGTAGTCCCAGACTAGCGGGGGGGCCTTACAATGAGCAGTTCTTC
V: TRBV4-2; size: NA; J: TRBJ1-3; D: TRBD1; CDR3: CASSRDSGNTIYF; DNA: TGTGCCAGCAGCCGGGACAGTGGAAACACCATATATTTT
V: TRBV7-2; size: many; J: TRBJ2-1; D: TRBD1; CDR3: CASSFLLGQGRHEQFF; DNA: TGTGCCAGCAGCTTCTTGCTTGGACAGGGGCGGCATGAGCAGTTCTTC
V: TRBV19; size: NA; J: TRBJ1-4; D: NA; CDR3: CAVQTGPNEKLFF; DNA: TGTGCCGTCCAGACAGGCCCTAATGAAAAACTGTTTTTT
V: TRBV4-1; size: NA; J: TRBJ2-5; D: TRBD2; CDR3: CASSPQAGGEETQYF; DNA: TGCGCCAGCAGCCCACAAGCGGGGGGAGAAGAGACCCAGTACTTC
V: TRBV6-5; size: NA; J: TRBJ2-4; D: NA; CDR3: CASSYSYFRTEKNIQYF; DNA: TGTGCCAGCAGTTACTCGTATTTCAGGACGGAGAAAAACATTCAGTACTTC
V: TRBV5-1; size: many; J: TRBJ1-6; D: NA; CDR3: CASSLSMNSPLHF; DNA: TGCGCCAGCAGCTTGTCGATGAATTCACCCCTCCACTTT
V: TRBV5-5; size: NA; J: TRBJ2-7; D: TRBD1; CDR3: CASSSRQGPYEQYF; DNA: TGTGCCAGCAGCTCCAGACAGGGTCCCTACGAGCAGTACTTC
V: TRBV4-2; size: few; J: TRBJ2-7; D: TRBD1; CDR3: CASSQSLADRGYEQYF; DNA: TGTGCCAGCAGCCAAAGCTTAGCAGACAGGGGCTACGAGCAGTACTTC
V: TRBV18; size: NA; J: TRBJ2-1; D: NA; CDR3: CASSPPGSPPEQFF; DNA: TGTGCCAGCTCACCTCCAGGGTCCCCCCCTGAGCAGTTCTTC
V: TRBV30; size: many; J: TRBJ2-3; D: NA; CDR3: CAWSERGDTQYF; DNA: TGTGCCTGGAGTGAGAGAGGAGATACGCAGTATTTT
V: TRBV9; size: few; J: TRBJ2-3; D: NA; CDR3: CASSVGDRLNTQYF; DNA: TGTGCCAGCAGCGTAGGGGACCGTCTTAATACGCAGTATTTT
V: TRBV11-3; size: NA; J: TRBJ2-1; D: NA; CDR3: CASSLGISSYNEQFF; DNA: TGTGCCAGCAGCTTGGGTATCAGCTCCTACAATGAGCAGTTCTTC
V: TRBV6-5; size: NA; J: TRBJ2-2; D: TRBD2; CDR3: CASSYLGTSYTGELFF; DNA: TGTGCCAGCAGTTACTTGGGGACTAGCTACACCGGGGAGCTGTTTTTT
V: TRBV24-1; size: many; J: TRBJ2-3; D: NA; CDR3: CATSETGMGKDTQYF; DNA: TGTGCCACCAGTGAGACGGGAATGGGGAAAGATACGCAGTATTTT
V: TRBV12-5; size: NA; J: TRBJ1-6; D: NA; CDR3: CASGLDPEGHTALPLHF; DNA: TGTGCTAGTGGTTTGGACCCAGAGGGACATACAGCTTTACCCCTCCACTTT
V: TRBV20-1; size: NA; J: TRBJ2-1; D: NA; CDR3: CSAYLQPTENEQFF; DNA: TGCAGTGCCTATCTTCAGCCGACGGAAAATGAGCAGTTCTTC
V: TRBV27; size: NA; J: TRBJ1-1; D: NA; CDR3: CASSKTPGTSRGLTAEAFF; DNA: TGTGCCAGCAGCAAGACGCCCGGGACATCGAGGGGGTTAACCGCTGAAGCTTTCTTT
V: TRBV6-6; size: NA; J: TRBJ1-6; D: NA; CDR3: CASSQVQGLNNSPLSF; DNA: TGTGCCAGCAGTCAAGTACAGGGATTAAACAATTCACCCCTCTCCTTT
V: TRBV29-1; size: NA; J: TRBJ2-2; D: TRBD1; CDR3: CSGQGQGKNTGELFF; DNA: TGCAGCGGCCAGGGACAGGGAAAAAACACCGGGGAGCTGTTTTTT
V: TRBV29-1; size: NA; J: TRBJ1-1; D: TRBD1; CDR3: CSVEEGQGWTEAFF; DNA: TGCAGCGTTGAAGAGGGACAGGGGTGGACTGAAGCTTTCTTT
V: TRBV5-6; size: many; J: TRBJ1-4; D: TRBD1; CDR3: CASSLKGAGEKLFF; DNA: TGTGCCAGCAGCTTGAAGGGGGCTGGTGAAAAACTGTTTTTT
V: TRBV18; size: NA; J: TRBJ2-1; D: NA; CDR3: CASSPLEGTEQFF; DNA: TGTGCCAGCTCACCACTAGAGGGGACTGAGCAGTTCTTC
V: TRBV9; size: many; J: TRBJ2-5; D: TRBD2; CDR3: CASSVLAGGPIEETQYF; DNA: TGTGCCAGCAGCGTCCTAGCGGGGGGGCCCATAGAAGAGACCCAGTACTTC
V: TRBV29-1; size: NA; J: TRBJ2-7; D: TRBD1; CDR3: CSVPDPGGTYEQYF; DNA: TGCAGCGTCCCTGACCCAGGGGGCACGTACGAGCAGTACTTC
V: TRBV7-9; size: many; J: TRBJ1-1; D: NA; CDR3: CASSLGAGQKVVEAFF; DNA: TGTGCCAGCAGCTTAGGGGCAGGGCAGAAGGTTGTTGAAGCTTTCTTT
V: TRBV30; size: NA; J: TRBJ2-2; D: NA; CDR3: CAWNSRGTGELFF; DNA: TGTGCCTGGAACTCCAGGGGTACCGGGGAGCTGTTTTTT
V: TRBV2; size: many; J: TRBJ1-2; D: TRBD1; CDR3: CASSWGQGSNYGYTF; DNA: TGTGCCAGCAGCTGGGGACAGGGGTCTAACTATGGCTACACCTTC
V: TRBV4-1; size: few; J: TRBJ2-1; D: TRBD2; CDR3: CASRQAGTSYNEQFF; DNA: TGCGCCAGCAGGCAAGCGGGGACCTCCTACAATGAGCAGTTCTTC
V: TRBV7-2; size: NA; J: TRBJ2-1; D: TRBD1; CDR3: CASSRTTGEQFF; DNA: TGTGCCAGCAGCCGAACGACAGGGGAGCAGTTCTTC
V: TRBV2; size: NA; J: TRBJ2-2; D: TRBD2; CDR3: CASRLAANTGELFF; DNA: TGTGCCAGCCGACTAGCGGCGAACACCGGGGAGCTGTTTTTT
V: TRBV3-1; size: many; J: TRBJ1-5; D: NA; CDR3: CASSTQGSYQPQHF; DNA: TGTGCCAGCAGCACTCAGGGGAGCTATCAGCCCCAGCATTTT
V: TRBV10-1; size: NA; J: TRBJ2-3; D: NA; CDR3: CASIRGASTDTQYF; DNA: TGCGCCAGCATCCGGGGGGCCAGCACAGATACGCAGTATTTT
V: TRBV12-3/TRBV12-4; size: NA; J: TRBJ2-7; D: NA; CDR3: CASSFRTYEQYF; DNA: TGTGCCAGCAGTTTCCGTACCTACGAGCAGTACTTC
V: TRBV20-1; size: many; J: TRBJ2-1; D: TRBD2; CDR3: CSAGESSGEPIKQFF; DNA: TGCAGTGCTGGAGAGAGTAGCGGGGAACCGATAAAGCAGTTCTTC
V: TRBV20-1; size: many; J: TRBJ2-3; D: TRBD2; CDR3: CSARDFGGATDTQYF; DNA: TGCAGTGCTAGAGACTTCGGGGGGGCCACAGATACGCAGTATTTT
V: TRBV15; size: few; J: TRBJ2-5; D: NA; CDR3: CATSRPRGQETQYF; DNA: TGTGCCACCAGCAGACCCCGAGGCCAAGAGACCCAGTACTTC
V: TRBV29-1; size: NA; J: TRBJ2-1; D: TRBD2; CDR3: CSGERGSSYNEQFF; DNA: TGCAGCGGGGAGCGGGGGAGCTCCTACAATGAGCAGTTCTTC
V: TRBV5-1; size: many; J: TRBJ1-2; D: NA; CDR3: CASSRLVQGSDGYTF; DNA: TGCGCCAGCAGCCGATTAGTACAGGGTTCGGATGGCTACACCTTC
V: TRBV10-1; size: few; J: TRBJ2-3; D: NA; CDR3: CASSDQRAITDTQYF; DNA: TGCGCCAGCAGTGATCAGCGGGCGATCACAGATACGCAGTATTTT
V: TRBV5-1; size: few; J: TRBJ1-1; D: NA; CDR3: CASSLIGNLNTEAFF; DNA: TGCGCCAGCAGCTTGATCGGAAACTTGAACACTGAAGCTTTCTTT
V: TRBV6-2/TRBV6-3; size: few; J: TRBJ1-5; D: NA; CDR3: CASSYPLSSNQPQHF; DNA: TGTGCCAGCAGTTACCCCCTGTCGAGCAATCAGCCCCAGCATTTT
V: TRBV12-3/TRBV12-4; size: many; J: TRBJ2-5; D: NA; CDR3: CASTKEARQETQYF; DNA: TGTGCCAGCACAAAGGAGGCGCGTCAAGAGACCCAGTACTTC
V: TRBV21-1; size: many; J: TRBJ1-1; D: NA; CDR3: CASSSWDKNTEAFF; DNA: TGTGCCAGCAGCTCCTGGGACAAGAACACTGAAGCTTTCTTT
V: TRBV15; size: many; J: TRBJ2-1; D: NA; CDR3: CATSRDPLAADEQFF; DNA: TGTGCCACCAGCAGGGACCCTCTAGCTGCCGATGAGCAGTTCTTC
V: TRBV12-3/TRBV12-4; size: many; J: TRBJ1-5; D: NA; CDR3: CASRQLGGSNQPQHF; DNA: TGTGCCAGCAGACAGCTTGGTGGCAGCAATCAGCCCCAGCATTTT
V: TRBV29-1; size: many; J: TRBJ2-2; D: TRBD1; CDR3: CSGLDRDTGELFF; DNA: TGCAGCGGGTTGGACAGGGACACCGGGGAGCTGTTTTTT
V: TRBV12-3/TRBV12-4; size: few; J: TRBJ1-4; D: NA; CDR3: CASSKLGEGEKLFF; DNA: TGTGCCAGCAGTAAACTGGGGGAAGGGGAAAAACTGTTTTTT